Many counts were recorded for the clone carrying this T cell receptor beta chain. The antigen remains undetermined. TCRdb recomputed calls from the 5' RACE reads with MiXCR, one row per CDR3 protein. The sample lists about 220,000 distinct CDR3 sequences; around 8% were seen once. The CDR3 consists of 16 residues. V dropped 2 bases and J dropped 7; count of bases not matched to a gene: 12. Germline lookup yields CDR1 SGDLS and CDR2 YYNGEE. The sample comes from a study of identical twins. Study-level findings and limits: Out-of-frame alpha sequences shared between twins exhibited an excess of low generation probability.

Another study also made use of these data, one on yellow fever vaccine responses in identical twins. That source adds: Reports say the vaccine T cell response in twins looked partly convergent and partly personalized.

The sequencing input was memory (CD45RO+) T cells sorted from blood. The J gene is TRBJ2-1, the V gene TRBV9; 7 positions agree with TRBD2. The source is a woman between 18 and 29 years old in good health. The CDR3 nucleotides are TGTGCCAGCAGCGTTACGGCGGGGGAAAAGGGAAATGAGCAGTTCTTC. Translated: CASSVTAGEKGNEQFF.